These 31 T cell receptor beta chains were all obtained from the same sample, sequenced in a study of cytomegalovirus exposure and HLA in healthy donors. The PCR contained 60 Vbeta and 13 Jbeta primers. Profiled with immunoSEQ multiplex PCR; TCRdb holds only in-frame clones, not every one. The profile shows under 200,000 clones, roughly 85% of them singletons. Sequencing was performed on PBMCs. These TCRs come from a woman in her forties in good health and CMV-seronegative.

The CDR3 spells CASSLRSRRYNEQFF. CDR3 bases: TGTGCCAGCAGTCTAAGGAGCCGGCGCTACAATGAGCAGTTCTTC. V and J are TRBV28 and TRBJ2-1; D not resolved. In germline, CDR1 is MDHEN, CDR2 SYDVKM. Trimming pared 5 bases from V and 3 bases from J, leaving 14 bases between. The CDR3 is 15 amino acids.

The chain joins TRBV5-1 to TRBJ2-7, with TRBD1 matching 9 bases. CDR1 SGHRS and CDR2 YFSETQ come from the germline V gene. With V trimmed by 4 bases and J by 3 bases, 8 bases remained unmatched. This CDR3 has 15 amino acids. The CDR3 reads CASSLGTGYVYEQYF. The CDR3 DNA is TGCGCCAGCAGCCTAGGGACAGGGTATGTCTACGAGCAGTACTTC. The complete variable domain, with remaining parts taken from reference TRBV5-1 and TRBJ2-7, reads KAGVTQTPRYLIKTRGQQVTLSCSPISGHRSVSWYQQTPGQGLQFLFEYFSETQRNKGNFPGRFSGRQFSNSRSEMNVSTLELGDSALYLCASSLGTGYVYEQYFGPGTRLTVT.

A note on this clone: Other DNA variants within this sample encode the same CDR3. J is TRBJ2-1 and V is TRBV7-6, with 10 bases identical to TRBD2. Germline lookup yields CDR1 SGHVS and CDR2 FNYEAQ. V dropped 1 base and J dropped 9; count of bases not matched to a gene: 6. The CDR3 loop spans 15 amino acids. The CDR3 sequence is CASSLGASGGGEQFF. For the CDR3, the DNA is TGTGCCAGCAGCTTAGGGGCTAGCGGGGGAGGTGAGCAGTTCTTC.

The chain carries TRBV19 and TRBJ2-1, with a possible D match to TRBD2 (6 bases). Deletions cut 7 bases from V and 8 bases from J, with 15 bases between. The CDR3 spans 13 residues. CDR1 and CDR2 (germline): LNHDA, SQIVND (reference sequence). In nucleotides, the CDR3 is TGTGCCAGTACCCCGCGGGGTAGGGATGAGCAGTTCTTC. This encodes CASTPRGRDEQFF.

The chain is built from TRBV5-1 and TRBJ2-5; D gene ambiguous. Germline assignment: CDR1 SGHRS and CDR2 YFSETQ. The CDR3 runs 13 residues. V lost 0 bases and J 5 bases, leaving 8 bases between the germline ends. The CDR3 sequence is CASSLGARETQYF. The DNA of the CDR3 is TGCGCCAGCAGCTTGGGGGCTCGGGAGACCCAGTACTTC.

The genes are TRBV5-8 and TRBJ2-1; D remains ambiguous. Germline values: CDR1 SGHTS, CDR2 YDEGEE. This CDR3 contains 14 residues. V was pared by 0 bases and J by 5 bases, with 9 bases between. The CDR3 reads CASSLELGHNEQFF. The CDR3, as DNA: TGTGCCAGCAGCTTGGAACTGGGCCACAATGAGCAGTTCTTC.

The chain employs TRBV5-1 and TRBJ2-1, with a weak D call TRBD1 (5 bases). The V and J ends lost 0 bases and 9 bases respectively, with 13 bases between them. This CDR3 comprises 14 residues. Germline CDR1 SGHRS, CDR2 YFSETQ. This chain's CDR3 is CASSLGRVQVEQFF. The CDR3 nucleotides are TGCGCCAGCAGCTTGGGCAGGGTTCAGGTTGAGCAGTTCTTC.

The chain joins TRBV4-2 to TRBJ2-1; 7 bases fit TRBD2. V trimming: 4 bases; J trimming: 7 bases; junction bases outside the gene matches: 7. CDR3 length equals 14 residues. Germline-derived CDR1 and CDR2 are LGHNA and YNFKEQ. CDR3 nucleotide sequence: TGTGCCAGCAGCCTCGGGACTACGACAAATGAGCAGTTCTTC. Amino acids: CASSLGTTTNEQFF.

The genes are TRBV6-6 and TRBJ2-3, with TRBD1 matching over 8 bases. Germline CDR1 MNHNY, CDR2 SVGAGI (reference sequence). The CDR3 consists of 16 residues. Germline trimming cut 2 bases from V and 5 bases from J; bases unmatched to any gene: 9. Here the CDR3 DNA reads TGTGCCAGCAGTTACGGGCAGGGGGCGGCTGAAGATACGCAGTATTTT. Its protein is CASSYGQGAAEDTQYF.

The J gene is TRBJ2-7, the V gene TRBV7-2, with 8 nucleotides matching TRBD1. The ends lost 6 bases at V and 6 bases at J; junction bases unmatched: 7. CDR1 and CDR2 from the germline V gene are SGHTA and FQGNSA. The CDR3 spans 13 residues. DNA for the CDR3: TGTGCCAGCAGACCGGACAGGGTGATCGAGCAGTACTTC. It translates to CASRPDRVIEQYF.

This clone showed up just once. The chain has TRBV29-1 and TRBJ2-7; D remains ambiguous. Germline V gene data show CDR1 as SQVTM and CDR2 as ANQGSEA. The length of the CDR3 is 15 residues. Between the trimmed V and J ends, which lost 5 bases and 0 bases, there was a span of 17 bases. The CDR3 DNA reads as TGCAGCGTTAGAGACACAGCCTCGCACTCCTACGAGCAGTACTTC. It specifies CSVRDTASHSYEQYF.

In DNA, the CDR3 is TGTGCCAGCAGCCAAGACAGGTGGGGGACAGGGGGGTACGAGCAGTACTTC. Its translation is CASSQDRWGTGGYEQYF. This chain joins TRBV14 and TRBJ2-7, with 11 bases that match TRBD1. Germline V gene data show CDR1 as SGHDN and CDR2 as FVKESK. J was trimmed by 4 bases and V by 0 bases; bases with no gene match: 8. This CDR3 is 17 amino acids long.

V gene TRBV7-8 combines with J gene TRBJ1-3; D remains ambiguous. Trimming removed 5 bases from V and 0 bases from J, with 14 bases in between. This CDR3 is built from 16 residues. Germline V CDR1 and CDR2: SGHVS, FQNEAQ. CDR3 region: CASSPARLISGNTIYF. The DNA of the CDR3 is TGTGCCAGCAGCCCCGCCCGACTGATCTCTGGAAACACCATATATTTT.

The J gene is TRBJ1-4, the V gene TRBV19; 10 bases fit TRBD1. The CDR3 contains 15 residues. Germline trimming cut 5 bases from V and 5 bases from J; bases unmatched to any gene: 5. Germline V lookup: CDR1 LNHDA, CDR2 SQIVND (reference sequence). This CDR3 is CASSVPGQGNEKLFF. The DNA for the CDR3 is TGTGCCAGTAGTGTCCCGGGACAGGGGAATGAAAAACTGTTTTTT.

This chain joins TRBV5-1 and TRBJ2-7, with D tentatively TRBD1 (6 bases). Germline CDR1 and CDR2: SGHRS and YFSETQ. V lost 2 bases and J lost 0, with 12 bases in between. The CDR3 consists of 15 residues. The CDR3 is CASSFPRDNSYEQYF. DNA for the CDR3: TGCGCCAGCAGCTTCCCCCGGGACAACTCCTACGAGCAGTACTTC.

There are a few counts of this clone. This chain uses TRBV10-2 with TRBJ1-2; D remains unclear. CDR1 and CDR2 (germline): WSHSY, SAAADI. The CDR3 length is 12 residues. Trimming cost V 0 bases and J 7 bases, with 6 bases left between them. The CDR3 DNA follows: TGCGCCAGCAGTGAGTCTGGGAGTGGCTACACCTTC. Translated, it gives CASSESGSGYTF.

CDR3 loop: CASSSSSGSGGETQYF. CDR3 in DNA: TGTGCCAGCAGCTCCTCTAGCGGGAGCGGGGGTGAGACCCAGTACTTC. This chain uses TRBV7-8 with TRBJ2-5; the match to TRBD2 covers 10 bases. The CDR3 is made up of 16 amino acids. Germline CDR1 is SGHVS and CDR2 is FQNEAQ. Trimming removed 4 bases from V and 5 bases from J; junction bases left unmatched: 10.

The chain is built from TRBV5-1 and TRBJ1-5; the D gene is possibly TRBD1 (5 bases). Germline V gene lookup returns CDR1 SGHRS and CDR2 YFSETQ. This CDR3 has 14 residues. Trimming stripped 5 bases from V and 7 bases from J, with 16 bases between. This CDR3 reads CASSRGGRGQPQHF. The CDR3 coding sequence is TGCGCCAGCAGTCGCGGGGGTCGAGGGCAGCCCCAGCATTTT.

This clone was observed a handful of times. V usage is TRBV6-1 and J usage is TRBJ1-1, with D tentatively TRBD1 (6 bases). Germline V CDR1 and CDR2: MNHNS, SASEGT. This CDR3 region has 12 residues. The V and J ends lost 7 bases and 9 bases respectively, with 15 bases between them. The CDR3 protein is CASTRQVSQAFF. In nucleotides, the CDR3 is TGTGCCAGCACCAGACAGGTGTCGCAAGCTTTCTTT.

This chain links TRBV5-1 with TRBJ1-1; TRBD1 might be the D (6 bases). The CDR3 extends over 15 amino acids. Deletions cut 0 bases from V and 5 bases from J, with 14 bases between. From germline, CDR1 is SGHRS and CDR2 YFSETQ. CDR3 in DNA: TGCGCCAGCAGCTTGGCCGGCAGGGGAAAAACTGAAGCTTTCTTT. Its protein is CASSLAGRGKTEAFF.

Regarding this clone: A read error is likely, as this CDR3 ends without the conserved phenylalanine or tryptophan. V usage is TRBV7-3 and J usage is TRBJ2-2; D is possibly TRBD1 (6 bases). V was cut by 0 bases and J by 1 base, with 12 bases left in between. From germline, CDR1 is SGHTA and CDR2 FQGTGA. This CDR3 contains 17 residues. CDR3 nucleotide sequence: TGTGCCAGCAGCTTAACGGCAAAACAGGGGAACACCGGGGAGCTGTTTGTT. It codes for CASSLTAKQGNTGELFV.

The rearrangement joins TRBV15 to TRBJ2-2, with 11 bases matching TRBD2. Germline V gene data show CDR1 as LNHNV and CDR2 as YYDKDF (reference sequence). Germline trimming cut 1 base from V and 5 bases from J; bases unmatched to any gene: 9. CDR3 length: 18 amino acids. DNA for the CDR3: TGTGCCACCAGCAGAGGTGGGCTAGCGGGGGGCCTGACCGGGGAGCTGTTTTTT. The encoded protein is CATSRGGLAGGLTGELFF. Based on the CDR3 plus reference TRBV15 and TRBJ2-2, the full variable domain is DAMVIQNPRYQVTQFGKPVTLSCSQTLNHNVMYWYQQKSSQAPKLLFHYYDKDFNNEADTPDNFQSRRPNTSFCFLDIRSPGLGDTAMYLCATSRGGLAGGLTGELFFGEGSRLTVL.

V is TRBV6-1 and J is TRBJ2-7; a possible D gene is TRBD1 (6 bases). Germline-derived CDR1 and CDR2 are MNHNS and SASEGT. Trimming took 7 bases from V and 4 from J, leaving 17 bases between them. This CDR3 is built from 14 residues. In DNA form, the CDR3 reads TGTGCCAGCACCCAATACGGGACACCGTACGAGCAGTACTTC. It translates to CASTQYGTPYEQYF.

The rearrangement links TRBV5-1 to TRBJ1-1; 9 bases map to TRBD1. The V and J ends lost 0 bases and 1 base, in that order; junction bases with no gene match: 4. This CDR3 is 16 amino acids long. CDR1 SGHRS and CDR2 YFSETQ come from the germline V gene. The CDR3 here is CASSLVQGATNTEAFF. CDR3 DNA: TGCGCCAGCAGCTTGGTACAGGGGGCGACGAACACTGAAGCTTTCTTT.

The chain uses TRBV7-2 and TRBJ2-1; 11 nucleotides match TRBD2. This CDR3 comprises 14 residues. In germline, CDR1 is SGHTA, CDR2 FQGNSA. The V segment lost 7 bases and the J segment 6 bases; nucleotides outside the gene matches: 5. CDR3 sequence reads: CASTLAGGGNEQFF. For the CDR3, the DNA is TGTGCCAGCACCCTAGCGGGAGGTGGCAATGAGCAGTTCTTC.

The chain links TRBV18 to TRBJ1-5; 9 bases align to TRBD1. The CDR3 totals 15 residues. Trimming cost V 3 bases and J 7 bases; bases outside gene matches: 7. Per germline, CDR1 KGHSH and CDR2 LQKENI. In DNA, the CDR3 is TGTGCCAGCTCACCCACAGGGGGCGCAAACCAGCCCCAGCATTTT. As protein: CASSPTGGANQPQHF. Complete variable domain (other parts from reference TRBV18 and TRBJ1-5): NAGVMQNPRHLVRRRGQEARLRCSPMKGHSHVYWYRQLPEEGLKFMVYLQKENIIDESGMPKERFSAEFPKEGPSILRIQQVVRGDSAAYFCASSPTGGANQPQHFGDGTRLSIL.

The CDR3 nucleotides are TGCGCCAGCAGCTGGATACCGGGACATAAGAACACTGAAGCTTTCTTT. Translation gives CASSWIPGHKNTEAFF. The V and J genes are TRBV5-1 and TRBJ1-1; possibly TRBD1 for D (6 bases). Germline V lookup: CDR1 SGHRS, CDR2 YFSETQ. Trimming shortened V by 3 bases and J by 1 base, and 16 bases separated the two germline ends. The length of the CDR3 is 16 residues.

V gene TRBV2 combines with J gene TRBJ2-3; TRBD2 matches 8 bases. Losses at the gene ends were 9 bases for V and 0 bases for J; bases not matched to a gene: 5. The CDR3 runs to 14 residues. CDR1 is SNHLY and CDR2 is FYNNEI in the germline V gene. The CDR3 spells CARKRGSSTDTQYF. The CDR3 nucleotides are TGTGCCAGAAAGCGGGGGTCGAGCACAGATACGCAGTATTTT.

The chain joins TRBV6-1 to TRBJ1-6, with a weak D call TRBD1 (5 bases). The CDR3 covers 13 residues. Germline V gene lookup returns CDR1 MNHNS and CDR2 SASEGT. Deletions cut 7 bases from V and 8 bases from J, with 12 bases between. The CDR3 spells CASNPDSHSPLHF. The CDR3 DNA sequence: TGTGCCAGCAATCCCGACAGCCATTCACCCCTCCACTTT.

The V call is TRBV9, the J call TRBJ1-2; weak D call: TRBD1 (5 bases). Germline values: CDR1 SGDLS, CDR2 YYNGEE. The CDR3 runs to 13 residues. The V and J ends lost 7 bases and 7 bases respectively, with 17 bases between them. CDR3 coding DNA: TGTGCCAGCCAAAGGGGCGAAGAGGTTGGCTACACCTTC. This encodes CASQRGEEVGYTF. Drawing the rest from reference TRBV9 and TRBJ1-2, the complete variable domain is DSGVTQTPKHLITATGQRVTLRCSPRSGDLSVYWYQQSLDQGLQFLIQYYNGEERAKGNILERFSAQQFPDLHSELNLSSLELGDSALYFCASQRGEEVGYTFGSGTRLTVV.

The chain uses TRBV28 and TRBJ1-3; D call uncertain. Deletions cut 4 bases from V and 0 bases from J, with 7 bases between. CDR1 MDHEN and CDR2 SYDVKM come from the germline V gene. CDR3 length equals 14 residues. The CDR3 is CASSSASSGNTIYF. The CDR3 bases are TGTGCCAGCAGTTCCGCGAGCTCTGGAAACACCATATATTTT.